The next 28 T cell receptor beta chains were all read from a single sample in a study of T and B cells in COVID-19 patients (dated by TCRdb to about 2020). Genomic DNA extracted from blood was used in amounts of roughly 220-500 ng for amplification of TRB repertoires. Sequencing took place on an Illumina MiSeq. Multiplex PCR with BIOMED2 TRB-A/B primer pools was used to amplify TRB rearrangements. TCRdb handled the public reads itself, with Q25 trimming in fastp and clone calling in MiXCR, and kept productive beta chains. CDR3 protein duplicates are merged, each entry listing the most common genes and DNA. In this sample the table shows more than 4,000 distinct CDR3 sequences, 21% of which occur a single time. The top ten hold roughly 3% of the sample. The sequenced sample consisted of blood. These receptors were taken from a human donor with active COVID-19.

This clonotype is judged medium-sized. The chain is built from TRBV7-2 and TRBJ1-6; TRBD1 might be the D (5 bases). Trimming removed 5 bases from V and 5 bases from J, with 13 bases in between. The CDR3 covers 15 residues. Germline V CDR1 and CDR2: SGHTA, FQGNSA. The CDR3 region has the DNA TGTGCCAGCAGCCCTGGGACCGCTGATAATTCACCCCTCCACTTT. The encoded protein is CASSPGTADNSPLHF. The complete variable domain, with remaining parts taken from reference TRBV7-2 and TRBJ1-6, reads GAGVSQSPSNKVTEKGKDVELRCDPISGHTALYWYRQSLGQGLEFLIYFQGNSAPDKSGLPSDRFSAERTGGSVSTLTIQRTQQEDSAVYLCASSPGTADNSPLHFGNGTRLTVT.

This clonotype was picked up a small number of times. The chain links TRBV6-2 or TRBV6-3 to TRBJ1-5, with TRBD1 identical over 9 bases. CDR1 and CDR2 (germline): MNHEY, SVGEGT. The V segment lost 8 bases and the J segment 4 bases; nucleotides outside the gene matches: 9. The CDR3 runs 15 residues. The CDR3 loop is CASRHPGQGNQPQHF. CDR3 bases: TGTGCCAGCCGCCACCCGGGACAGGGAAATCAGCCCCAGCATTTT.

By its share, this clonotype is medium-sized (0.01 to 0.1%). The chain recombines TRBV11-1 with TRBJ2-4, with 7 bases lining up with TRBD1. V shed 3 bases and J 5 bases; nucleotides not matched to a gene: 4. Germline V gene sequence: CDR1 SGHAT, CDR2 FQDESV (reference sequence). This CDR3 comprises 14 residues. CDR3 DNA sequence: TGTGCCAGCAGCTTTCAGGGGGTTGAAAACATTCAGTACTTC. Translating it yields CASSFQGVENIQYF.

This clonotype ranks as medium-sized. The rearrangement links TRBV19 to TRBJ2-1; D tentatively fits TRBD1 or TRBD2 (6 bases each). V was trimmed by 3 bases and J by 12 bases, leaving 21 bases between them. The CDR3 contains 15 residues. The germline gives CDR1 LNHDA, CDR2 SQIVND (reference sequence). CDR3 bases: TGTGCCAGTAGTATCCGGGGGCCGTCTCCGACCGGGCAGTTCTTC. Protein product: CASSIRGPSPTGQFF.

This clonotype is deemed medium-sized. The chain links TRBV19 to TRBJ1-5, with no clear D. Germline CDR1 reads LNHDA; CDR2 reads SQIVND (reference sequence). Trimming cost V 0 bases and J 0 bases, with 9 bases left between them. The CDR3 is 16 amino acids. The CDR3: CASSIDLSGSNQPQHF. The CDR3 bases are TGTGCCAGTAGTATAGATCTATCAGGTAGCAATCAGCCCCAGCATTTT. The full variable domain, completed using reference TRBV19 and TRBJ1-5, is DGGITQSPKYLFRKEGQNVTLSCEQNLNHDAMYWYRQDPGQGLRLIYYSQIVNDFQKGDIAEGYSVSREKKESFPLTVTSAQKNPTAFYLCASSIDLSGSNQPQHFGDGTRLSIL.

As to this clonotype: One base away lies a much larger clone, so this may be a sequencing read error. This chain's CDR3 is CASSSPGQQVSPIHF. CDR3 coding DNA: TGTGCCAGCAGCAGTCCGGGACAGCAAGTTTCACCCATCCACTTT. The chain couples TRBV5-5 to TRBJ1-6; 7 nucleotides match TRBD1. This CDR3 is built from 15 residues. Germline-derived CDR1 and CDR2 are SGHKS and YYEKEE (reference sequence).

This clonotype rates as large. This chain connects TRBV11-1 to TRBJ2-3; 10 bases agree with TRBD2. V was clipped by 5 bases and J by 2 bases; unmatched bases: 7. CDR1 and CDR2 from the germline V gene are SGHAT and FQDESV (reference sequence). CDR3 length: 16 residues. The CDR3 bases are TGTGCCAGCAGCCTGTTAGCGGGAGGACCCACAGATACGCAGTATTTT. As protein: CASSLLAGGPTDTQYF.

This clonotype was counted only a few times. V and J are TRBV4-2 and TRBJ1-6, with 7 bases identical to TRBD1. This CDR3 comprises 16 residues. Germline-derived CDR1 and CDR2 are LGHNA and YNFKEQ. V shed 2 bases, J shed 9 bases, and the junction held 10 bases outside the gene matches. The CDR3 protein is CASSQQAGGIGSPLHF. The CDR3, as DNA: TGTGCCAGCAGCCAACAAGCAGGGGGGATCGGTTCACCCCTCCACTTT.

The rearrangement joins TRBV19 to TRBJ2-7, with 9 bases aligning to TRBD1. There are 13 residues in the CDR3. Germline CDR1 is LNHDA and CDR2 is SQIVND (reference sequence). The V segment lost 6 bases and the J segment 4 bases; nucleotides outside the gene matches: 4. DNA of the CDR3: TGTGCCAGTAGCACAGGGGGCGGATACGAGCAGTACTTC. Its protein is CASSTGGGYEQYF.

This clonotype was detected only a few times. V gene TRBV12-3 or TRBV12-4 combines with J gene TRBJ1-1; D is undetermined. The CDR3 has 13 amino acids. V lost 6 bases and J lost 1, with 9 bases in between. The CDR3 DNA reads TGTGCCAGCAGCCTCCCAAGGAACACTGAAGCTTTCTTT. Protein: CASSLPRNTEAFF.

This clonotype was seen ten or more times. The gene calls are TRBV7-2 and TRBJ2-5; D is possibly TRBD1 (7 bases). CDR1 is SGHTA, CDR2 FQGNSA, per germline. Trimming shortened V by 5 bases and J by 4 bases, and 14 bases separated the two germline ends. This CDR3 region has 14 residues. CDR3 bases: TGTGCCAGCAGCGATACGCAGGGGGGAGAGACCCAGTACTTC. Translating it yields CASSDTQGGETQYF.

The sample holds one count of this clonotype. V usage is TRBV20-1 and J usage is TRBJ2-7, with 9 bases identical to TRBD1. J lost 2 bases, V lost 1 base, and 3 bases had no gene match. The germline V gene encodes CDR1 DFQATT and CDR2 SNEGSKA (reference sequence). The CDR3 contains 14 residues. This chain's CDR3 is CSARGGTGPYEQYF. DNA for the CDR3: TGCAGTGCTAGAGGAGGGACAGGGCCCTACGAGCAGTACTTC.

This clonotype is termed medium-sized. The rearrangement joins TRBV7-2 to TRBJ2-1; D gene uncertain. CDR3 size: 13 residues. Germline CDR1 reads SGHTA; CDR2 reads FQGNSA. The germline V and J ends were trimmed by 1 base and 7 bases, with 8 bases remaining between them. The CDR3 loop reads CASSLGAWNEQFF. The CDR3 DNA is TGTGCCAGCAGCTTAGGGGCCTGGAATGAGCAGTTCTTC.

This clonotype is medium-sized. V is TRBV24-1 and J is TRBJ2-1; TRBD2 aligns across 9 bases. The V and J ends lost 0 bases and 5 bases, in that order; junction bases with no gene match: 4. The V gene's germline CDR1 is KGHDR and CDR2 SFDVKD. This CDR3 region has 16 residues. This CDR3 reads CATSDLGSGSDNEQFF. The CDR3 region has the DNA TGTGCCACCAGTGATTTGGGTAGCGGGAGCGACAATGAGCAGTTCTTC.

This clonotype ranks as medium-sized. This chain links TRBV10-3 with TRBJ1-3; D may be TRBD1 (5 bases). V was cut by 4 bases and J by 5 bases, with 15 bases left in between. CDR1 is ENHRY, CDR2 SYGVKD, per germline. CDR3 length: 15 amino acids. The CDR3 region has the DNA TGTGCCATCAGTGGAATGAGGGACCGTAGAAACACCATATATTTT. It translates to CAISGMRDRRNTIYF.

This clonotype was counted ten times or more. The chain employs TRBV27 and TRBJ1-1; the D gene is possibly TRBD1 (6 bases). The germline V and J ends were trimmed by 6 bases and 5 bases, with 16 bases remaining between them. CDR3 size: 14 residues. Per the germline V gene, CDR1 is MNHEY and CDR2 is SMNVEV (reference sequence). The CDR3: CASRRGGGLTEAFF. DNA of the CDR3: TGTGCCAGCAGGCGAGGGGGGGGACTAACTGAAGCTTTCTTT.

Of note for this clonotype: The junction shows a germline mismatch at one end, possibly a read error. The J gene is TRBJ2-1, the V gene TRBV5-1, with no clear D. The CDR3 extends over 12 amino acids. Germline V lookup: CDR1 SGHRS, CDR2 YFSETQ. CDR3 in DNA: TGCGCCAGCGGCTTACTTGGCGATGAGCAGTTCTTC. It encodes CASGLLGDEQFF.

This clonotype is medium-sized in the sample. The chain joins TRBV19 to TRBJ2-7; perhaps TRBD1 as D (5 bases). V was shortened by 5 bases and J by 0 bases, with 11 bases between the two germline ends. The CDR3 loop spans 14 amino acids. CDR1 is LNHDA, CDR2 SQIVND, per germline (reference sequence). The CDR3 here is CASSSGLASYEQYF. The CDR3 nucleotides are TGTGCCAGTAGTTCAGGGTTGGCCTCCTACGAGCAGTACTTC.

This clonotype rates as medium-sized (0.01 to 0.1%). This sequence joins TRBV18 and TRBJ2-7; D call uncertain. Germline CDR1 reads KGHSH; CDR2 reads LQKENI. The ends were cut back, 1 base at V and 4 bases at J, with 20 bases in the middle. The CDR3 is 17 residues long. The CDR3 bases are TGTGCCAGCTCACCACGTCCTTCTGGGCAGGACCGGTACGAGCAGTACTTC. It is translated as CASSPRPSGQDRYEQYF.

This clonotype rates as medium-sized. This chain's CDR3 is CASERTSGGNSPLHF. CDR3 bases: TGTGCCAGCGAACGGACATCAGGTGGGAATTCACCCCTCCACTTT. The chain uses TRBV6-1 and TRBJ1-6; TRBD1 might be the D (5 bases). Germline V gene sequence: CDR1 MNHNS, CDR2 SASEGT. Between the trimmed V and J ends, which lost 8 bases and 7 bases, there was a span of 18 bases. The CDR3 consists of 15 residues.

This clonotype was counted ten times or more. The rearrangement links TRBV7-9 to TRBJ2-7; D unresolved. Germline CDR1 and CDR2: SEHNR and FQNEAQ (reference sequence). The CDR3 extends over 12 amino acids. Trimming shortened V by 7 bases and J by 0 bases, and 7 bases separated the two germline ends. DNA for the CDR3: TGTGCCAGCACGAGGAACTCCTACGAGCAGTACTTC. Its translation is CASTRNSYEQYF.

The chain recombines TRBV5-1 with TRBJ1-4; 7 bases are shared with TRBD1. Trimming cost V 4 bases and J 12 bases; bases outside gene matches: 6. Germline loops: CDR1 SGHRS, CDR2 YFSETQ. This CDR3 is 12 amino acids long. The CDR3 bases are TGCGCCAGCAGCCCAGGGGGAGGGGAACTGTTTTTT. Translated: CASSPGGGELFF.

This rearrangement joins TRBV20-1 to TRBJ1-1, with a possible D match to TRBD1 (5 bases). The V end was cut by 4 bases, the J end by 1 base, with 10 bases between. Germline V gives CDR1 DFQATT, CDR2 SNEGSKA (reference sequence). The CDR3 is 13 amino acids. CDR3 bases: TGCAGTGCTACCAAGACAGCGAACACTGAAGCTTTCTTT. Its translation is CSATKTANTEAFF.

This clonotype was seen a handful of times. The chain is built from TRBV12-3 or TRBV12-4 and TRBJ1-1; D ambiguous. The length of the CDR3 is 15 residues. Trimming left V 3 bases short and J 6 bases short, with 17 bases between. The CDR3, as DNA: TGTGCCAGCAGTTTCTTCTGGCCTTCTGAGGCTGAAGCTTTCTTT. The encoded protein is CASSFFWPSEAEAFF.

The chain employs TRBV7-2 and TRBJ2-1; 8 bases match TRBD2. Per the germline V gene, CDR1 is SGHTA and CDR2 is FQGNSA. There are 15 residues in the CDR3. The V gene end was trimmed by 1 base and the J gene end by 8 bases; junction bases not matched to a gene: 7. Written as DNA, the CDR3 is TGTGCCAGCAGCTTAGTTCCGGGGGGGCGGGATGAGCAGTTCTTC. Residues: CASSLVPGGRDEQFF.

This clonotype has more than one count but fewer than ten. The chain recombines TRBV24-1 with TRBJ2-5; D possibly corresponds to TRBD1 (5 bases). Between the trimmed V and J ends, which lost 2 bases and 1 base, there was a span of 10 bases. Germline values: CDR1 KGHDR, CDR2 SFDVKD. The CDR3 sequence is 15 residues long. This chain's CDR3 is CATSDSGRAQETQYF. The CDR3 nucleotides read TGTGCCACCAGTGATTCGGGCAGGGCCCAAGAGACCCAGTACTTC.

This clonotype has ten or more counts. V gene TRBV12-3 or TRBV12-4 combines with J gene TRBJ2-3, with TRBD2 matching over 12 bases. The CDR3 spans 18 residues. The V gene end was trimmed by 3 bases and the J gene end by 1 base; junction bases not matched to a gene: 8. This chain's CDR3 is CASSFPLTSGGRTDTQYF. The CDR3 bases are TGTGCCAGCAGTTTTCCCCTTACTAGCGGGGGGCGCACAGATACGCAGTATTTT.

This clonotype is deemed medium-sized. V and J are TRBV29-1 and TRBJ1-2; D gene ambiguous. This CDR3 is built from 13 residues. Trimming cost V 3 bases and J 0 bases, with 8 bases left between them. Germline CDR1 reads SQVTM; CDR2 reads ANQGSEA. This CDR3 is CSVDSFSNYGYTF. The CDR3 DNA reads as TGCAGCGTTGATAGCTTCTCTAACTATGGCTACACCTTC.